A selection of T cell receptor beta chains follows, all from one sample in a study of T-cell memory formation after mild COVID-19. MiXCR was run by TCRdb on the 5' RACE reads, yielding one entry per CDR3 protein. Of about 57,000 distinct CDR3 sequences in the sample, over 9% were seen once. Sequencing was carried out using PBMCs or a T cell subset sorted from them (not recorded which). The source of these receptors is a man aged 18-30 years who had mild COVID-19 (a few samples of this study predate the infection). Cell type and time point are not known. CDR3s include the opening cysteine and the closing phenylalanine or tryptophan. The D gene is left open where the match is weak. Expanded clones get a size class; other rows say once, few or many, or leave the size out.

CASTPGLTDTQYF | TGTGCCAGTACTCCTGGACTAACAGATACGCAGTATTTT | few | NA | TRBJ2-3 | TRBV19
CASGFGDRGYNEQFF | TGTGCCAGCGGCTTTGGAGACAGGGGCTACAATGAGCAGTTCTTC | few | TRBD1 | TRBJ2-1 | TRBV5-4
CSAGLAGVSQFF | TGCAGCGCCGGCTTAGCGGGGGTTTCGCAGTTCTTC | many | TRBD2 | TRBJ2-1 | TRBV29-1
CASSPKAGTSSYNEQFF | TGCGCCAGCAGCCCCAAAGCGGGGACCAGCTCCTACAATGAGCAGTTCTTC | many | TRBD2 | TRBJ2-1 | TRBV5-1
CASSPGTSGGLTDTQYF | TGTGCCAGCAGCCCGGGGACTAGCGGGGGACTCACAGATACGCAGTATTTT | many | TRBD2 | TRBJ2-3 | TRBV7-8
CASSRGQGFATKNIQYF | TGCGCCAGCAGCCGCGGACAGGGGTTCGCAACCAAAAACATTCAGTACTTC | NA | TRBD1 | TRBJ2-4 | TRBV4-1
CSARHDSYEQYF | TGCAGTGCTAGACATGACTCCTACGAGCAGTACTTC | many | NA | TRBJ2-7 | TRBV20-1
CASSLSGIMAYEQYF | TGTGCCAGCAGCTTGAGCGGCATCATGGCTTACGAGCAGTACTTC | many | NA | TRBJ2-7 | TRBV7-2
CASSFQGSSNEQFF | TGTGCCAGCAGCTTCCAGGGATCCAGCAATGAGCAGTTCTTC | NA | NA | TRBJ2-1 | TRBV7-2
CASSRRPGVTGELFF | TGTGCCAGCAGTCGCCGACCAGGGGTTACCGGGGAGCTGTTTTTT | NA | NA | TRBJ2-2 | TRBV6-2/TRBV6-3
CASSLRSPEGYTF | TGTGCCAGCAGTTTAAGGAGTCCTGAGGGCTACACCTTC | few | NA | TRBJ1-2 | TRBV28
CASSYLAGLTDTQYF | TGCGCCAGCAGCTACCTAGCGGGGTTAACAGATACGCAGTATTTT | many | TRBD2 | TRBJ2-3 | TRBV5-1
CASSARVGTPSGANVLTF | TGCGCCAGCAGCGCGAGGGTAGGGACGCCTTCTGGGGCCAACGTCCTGACTTTC | few | NA | TRBJ2-6 | TRBV5-1
CASRVDGANVLTF | TGTGCCAGCAGAGTGGATGGGGCCAACGTCCTGACTTTC | many | NA | TRBJ2-6 | TRBV5-5
CASSLYRGAGELFF | TGTGCCAGCAGCCTATACAGGGGTGCCGGGGAGCTGTTTTTT | many | TRBD1 | TRBJ2-2 | TRBV7-2
CASSFSGTTDTQYF | TGTGCCAGCAGTTTCAGCGGGACCACAGATACGCAGTATTTT | few | TRBD2 | TRBJ2-3 | TRBV12-3/TRBV12-4
CASSQDIGDNEQFF | TGCGCCAGCAGCCAAGATATCGGGGACAATGAGCAGTTCTTC | many | NA | TRBJ2-1 | TRBV4-3
CATPPDQGSTDTQYF | TGTGCCACCCCCCCGGACCAAGGGAGCACAGATACGCAGTATTTT | many | NA | TRBJ2-3 | TRBV7-9
CASSSYGATTYNEQFF | TGTGCCAGCAGTTCGTATGGGGCAACCACCTACAATGAGCAGTTCTTC | NA | NA | TRBJ2-1 | TRBV28
CASSPDARDHLGIQYF | TGTGCCAGCAGCCCCGACGCCCGGGACCACCTAGGCATTCAGTACTTC | few | NA | TRBJ2-4 | TRBV5-6
CASSPPGTANEKLFF | TGTGCCAGCAGCCCCCCCGGGACAGCTAATGAAAAACTGTTTTTT | few | TRBD1 | TRBJ1-4 | TRBV7-9
CASSLALTLGYGYTF | TGTGCCAGCAGCTTAGCTCTCACTCTGGGATATGGCTACACCTTC | NA | NA | TRBJ1-2 | TRBV7-2
CASSFFGLTEAFF | TGTGCCAGCAGCTTTTTCGGGTTAACTGAAGCTTTCTTT | many | NA | TRBJ1-1 | TRBV7-8
CATSGTAGGSYNEQFF | TGTGCCACCAGTGGTACAGCGGGGGGGTCCTACAATGAGCAGTTCTTC | NA | TRBD2 | TRBJ2-1 | TRBV24-1
CASSTSGGPTQYF | TGTGCCAGCAGCACCAGCGGGGGGCCTACGCAGTATTTT | few | TRBD2 | TRBJ2-3 | TRBV9
CASSDTGRDTQYF | TGTGCCAGCAGCGACACAGGGAGAGATACGCAGTATTTT | many | NA | TRBJ2-3 | TRBV5-6
CASSDSGLADTDTQYF | TGCGCCAGCAGTGATTCGGGACTAGCGGACACAGATACGCAGTATTTT | NA | TRBD2 | TRBJ2-3 | TRBV10-1
CASSQSIGGVTDTQYF | TGTGCCAGCAGCCAATCCATAGGGGGCGTCACAGATACGCAGTATTTT | many | TRBD1 | TRBJ2-3 | TRBV16
CASNEGNANTGELFF | TGCGCCAGCAATGAGGGAAATGCTAACACCGGGGAGCTGTTTTTT | few | NA | TRBJ2-2 | TRBV5-1
CSWLGESYNEQFF | TGCAGCTGGCTGGGGGAATCCTACAATGAGCAGTTCTTC | few | NA | TRBJ2-1 | TRBV29-1
CASTRGFQETQYF | TGTGCCAGCACCCGGGGGTTCCAAGAGACCCAGTACTTC | NA | NA | TRBJ2-5 | TRBV7-9
CASSPEITEAFF | TGTGCCAGCAGTCCCGAGATCACTGAAGCTTTCTTT | NA | NA | TRBJ1-1 | TRBV2
CSASTTGSREQYF | TGCAGTGCTAGTACGACAGGCTCCCGGGAGCAGTACTTC | many | NA | TRBJ2-7 | TRBV20-1
CASSARSRGSGNTIYF | TGTGCCAGCAGCGCGCGTAGCAGGGGCTCTGGAAACACCATATATTTT | NA | NA | TRBJ1-3 | TRBV13
CASSLGTSMAEKLFF | TGTGCCAGCAGCCTCGGGACCTCAATGGCTGAAAAACTGTTTTTT | few | NA | TRBJ1-4 | TRBV14
CASSLDRTTSSYEQYF | TGTGCCAGTAGTCTCGACAGGACTACCTCCTCCTACGAGCAGTACTTC | many | NA | TRBJ2-7 | TRBV19
CASSFWTGSAVGYTF | TGTGCCAGCAGCTTTTGGACAGGGTCGGCGGTTGGCTACACCTTC | few | TRBD1 | TRBJ1-2 | TRBV7-2
CASSQVEGWDSNQPQHF | TGTGCCAGCAGCCAAGTAGAAGGATGGGATAGCAATCAGCCCCAGCATTTT | NA | NA | TRBJ1-5 | TRBV14
CASSLDGLDTEAFF | TGCGCCAGCAGCTTGGACGGGTTAGACACTGAAGCTTTCTTT | many | NA | TRBJ1-1 | TRBV5-1
CASSLEGLAGGRTGELFF | TGTGCCAGCAGCTTAGAGGGACTAGCGGGGGGGCGCACCGGGGAGCTGTTTTTT | many | TRBD2 | TRBJ2-2 | TRBV7-2
CASRRNGYTF | TGTGCCAGCAGAAGGAATGGCTACACCTTC | NA | NA | TRBJ1-2 | TRBV6-2/TRBV6-3